These T cell receptor beta chains were read from a single sample in a study of human T cells and chemical hapten exposure. From the RACE reads, TCRdb called clonotypes with MiXCR, one entry per CDR3 protein. The sample has 95,000 to 150,000 distinct CDR3 sequences, roughly 12% seen once. Source: whole blood, taken in connection with sensitization to the hapten diphenylcyclopropenone (DPC). The origin of the receptors is a woman younger than 35 with alopecia areata. Some clones in this sample may be carry-over from other donors' samples. CDR3s include the opening cysteine and the closing phenylalanine or tryptophan. The D gene is left open where the match is weak. For some rows the clone size is stated as once, few or many, or as a class when expanded; others skip it.

j_call: TRBJ1-2; clone_size: NA; v_call: TRBV7-9; d_call: NA; cdr3_nt: TGTGCCAGCAGCCTCTACGGACAGTCGTTTAACTATGGCTACACCTTC; cdr3_aa: CASSLYGQSFNYGYTF
j_call: TRBJ2-3; clone_size: few; v_call: TRBV20-1; d_call: NA; cdr3_nt: TGCAGTGCTAAAGGGGGGGATGGTGTGGCAGATACGCAGTATTTT; cdr3_aa: CSAKGGDGVADTQYF
j_call: TRBJ2-7; clone_size: few; v_call: TRBV18; d_call: NA; cdr3_nt: TGTGCCAGCTCACCACAATCGGCGGGGGCTACTTCCTACGAGCAGTACTTC; cdr3_aa: CASSPQSAGATSYEQYF
j_call: TRBJ2-7; clone_size: few; v_call: TRBV29-1; d_call: TRBD1; cdr3_nt: TGCAGCGTATGGGGACAGTCCTCCTACGAGCAGTACTTC; cdr3_aa: CSVWGQSSYEQYF
j_call: TRBJ1-1; clone_size: many; v_call: TRBV12-3/TRBV12-4; d_call: NA; cdr3_nt: TGTGCCAGCAGCTACCGGCGGGGCCCGCTGGCTGAAGCTTTCTTT; cdr3_aa: CASSYRRGPLAEAFF
j_call: TRBJ1-2; clone_size: many; v_call: TRBV4-3; d_call: NA; cdr3_nt: TGCGCCAGCAGCCAAGATAGATACGGGTACTATGGCTACACCTTC; cdr3_aa: CASSQDRYGYYGYTF
j_call: TRBJ1-2; clone_size: few; v_call: TRBV7-9; d_call: NA; cdr3_nt: TGTGCCAGCAGCTTAAACAGGGTAGTAATTAACTATGGCTACACCTTC; cdr3_aa: CASSLNRVVINYGYTF
j_call: TRBJ2-5; clone_size: NA; v_call: TRBV7-2; d_call: NA; cdr3_nt: TGTGCCAGCAGGTCCTCGGTAACGGGGAGGAGGGAGACCCAGTACTTC; cdr3_aa: CASRSSVTGRRETQYF
j_call: TRBJ1-2; clone_size: once; v_call: TRBV7-9; d_call: NA; cdr3_nt: TGTGCCAGCAGCTTCCCAGGGGCCCCAAACTACTATGGCTACACCTTC; cdr3_aa: CASSFPGAPNYYGYTF
j_call: TRBJ1-2; clone_size: many; v_call: TRBV2; d_call: NA; cdr3_nt: TGTGCCAGCAGACCTCAACAGGGAGGCTATGGCTACACCTTC; cdr3_aa: CASRPQQGGYGYTF
j_call: TRBJ1-2; clone_size: many; v_call: TRBV7-2; d_call: NA; cdr3_nt: TGTGCCAGCAGCTTAAACCCAGGGGCCTATGGCTACACCTTC; cdr3_aa: CASSLNPGAYGYTF
j_call: TRBJ1-5; clone_size: NA; v_call: TRBV20-1; d_call: NA; cdr3_nt: TGCAGTGCTTTGGGACGGTTTGATAGCAATCAGCCCCAGCATTTT; cdr3_aa: CSALGRFDSNQPQHF
j_call: TRBJ2-7; clone_size: few; v_call: TRBV7-9; d_call: NA; cdr3_nt: TGTGCCAGCAGCTTAGCGCCCGGGGAGCAGTACTTC; cdr3_aa: CASSLAPGEQYF
j_call: TRBJ1-1; clone_size: NA; v_call: TRBV4-1; d_call: NA; cdr3_nt: TGCGCCAGCAGCCTCCAAAACACGGGGAACACTGAAGCTTTCTTT; cdr3_aa: CASSLQNTGNTEAFF
j_call: TRBJ2-1; clone_size: NA; v_call: TRBV7-2; d_call: TRBD2; cdr3_nt: TGTGCCAGCAGCCCAGGGAGCGGGGGGCCTTTCTCCTACAATGAGCAGTTCTTC; cdr3_aa: CASSPGSGGPFSYNEQFF
j_call: TRBJ2-1; clone_size: few; v_call: TRBV12-3/TRBV12-4; d_call: NA; cdr3_nt: TGTGCCAGCAGTTTAGTAGGGGGGCATCTCAATGAGCAGTTCTTC; cdr3_aa: CASSLVGGHLNEQFF
j_call: TRBJ2-7; clone_size: NA; v_call: TRBV19; d_call: NA; cdr3_nt: TGTGCCAGTAGTGTGGACGGTTGGACCTACGAGCAGTACTTC; cdr3_aa: CASSVDGWTYEQYF
j_call: TRBJ2-1; clone_size: NA; v_call: TRBV4-3; d_call: NA; cdr3_nt: TGCGCCAGCAGCCAGGGCAGGGGGGCACCCCGTGGTGAGCAGTTCTTC; cdr3_aa: CASSQGRGAPRGEQFF
j_call: TRBJ2-3; clone_size: NA; v_call: TRBV28; d_call: NA; cdr3_nt: TGTGCCAGCAGTTTAGAAAGTATGACAGATACGCAGTATTTT; cdr3_aa: CASSLESMTDTQYF
j_call: TRBJ1-2; clone_size: NA; v_call: TRBV7-9; d_call: NA; cdr3_nt: TGTGCCAGCAGTTCCCCGAGAGGGCGCGGCTACACCTTC; cdr3_aa: CASSSPRGRGYTF